This T cell receptor (beta chain) was identified in a study of beta chain features in type 1 diabetes. Germline CDR1 reads LNHDA; CDR2 reads SQIVND (reference sequence). Trimming stripped 1 base from V and 3 bases from J, with 11 bases between. The CDR3 has 15 amino acids. One heparinised draw, averaging around 120 mL, was taken per donor. Concerning this clone itself: Its matching antigen is unknown.

Of the isolated RNA, all was reverse transcribed, and so the sequenced material was expressed TCRB transcripts. Generated by immunoSEQ multiplex PCR, the TCRdb table keeps only in-frame clones and is missing some. The sample includes around 46,000 clones, roughly 45% seen only once; the top ten take 0.1% to 0.15%. The study, taken as a whole, reports: A potential PCR bias toward shorter templates would be equal in patient and control samples. A moderate, significant TCRB CDR3 shortening appeared in type 1 diabetes across four CD4+ subsets. A closer apparent resemblance between naive, central memory and Treg TCRB repertoires was seen in patients than in healthy donors.

The source material was stem cell memory CD4+ T cells from blood. V and J are TRBV19 and TRBJ2-3; maybe TRBD1 (5 bases). This TCR came from a man aged 25-45 years with type 1 diabetes. The CDR3 is CASSIGGHGTDTQYF. DNA of the CDR3: TGTGCCAGTAGTATAGGCGGACACGGGACAGATACGCAGTATTTT.